This is a list of T cell receptor beta chains from one sample in a study of cytomegalovirus exposure and HLA in healthy donors. Generated by immunoSEQ multiplex PCR, the TCRdb table keeps only in-frame clones and is missing some. The table has under 150,000 clones, roughly 80% seen once. Material for sequencing was PBMCs. These receptor sequences come from a boy aged 5-17 years in good health and CMV-seronegative. Both conserved end residues are part of each CDR3.

TRBV2	TRBJ2-7	CASSGQGLPYEQYF
TRBV4-1	TRBJ2-7	CASSQDRAAGVGEQYF
TRBV7-9	TRBJ1-5	CASSLGGGGQPQHF
TRBV6-1	TRBJ1-6	CASTPRGGFNSPLHF
TRBV10-2	TRBJ2-7	CASHLAGGPYEQYF
TRBV28	TRBJ1-2	CASSETTGNGYGYTF
TRBV6-1	TRBJ2-7	CASSPPGQFFYEQYF
TRBV7-3	TRBJ1-1	CASSLPRAFWSSLYTEAFF
TRBV7-2	TRBJ2-7	CASSFDRGTYEQYF
TRBV4-1	TRBJ1-2	CASSPLGVVFTNYGYTF
TRBV30	TRBJ2-7	CAWSGSRTSGMYEQYF
TRBV7-9	TRBJ2-1	CASSFGTSGPYNEQFF
TRBV4-1	TRBJ2-4	CASRQATSLAKNIQYF
TRBV2	TRBJ1-2	CASKLGWYGYTF
TRBV30	TRBJ1-1	CAWSVYQVEAFF
TRBV5-8	TRBJ1-5	CASSWHWGESNQPQHF
TRBV27	TRBJ1-1	CASGTGSNTEAFF
TRBV4-1	TRBJ2-7	CASFSGRKGEQYF
TRBV5-6	TRBJ1-4	CASNLQGINEKLFF
TRBV5-4	TRBJ2-5	CASSLDSGETQYF
TRBV19	TRBJ2-7	CASSSGRIDEQYF
TRBV7-2	TRBJ1-5	CASSLRSGSGQPQHF
TRBV2	TRBJ2-7	CASSPTRNEQYF
TRBV30	TRBJ2-2	CAWSRDLNTGELFF
TRBV6-6	TRBJ2-3	CASTRGSSSSTDTQYF
TRBV6-5	TRBJ1-4	CASSYLGTNEKLFF
TRBV18	TRBJ2-7	CASSPEANYEQYF
TRBV7-2	TRBJ2-7	CASSLSGTSGGRGYF
TRBV27	TRBJ2-1	CASSPLGSEQFF
TRBV6-5	TRBJ1-3	CASIQTGTGNTIYF
TRBV27	TRBJ1-4	CASSLRGTENEKLFF
TRBV30	TRBJ2-1	CAWSGLAAELFF
TRBV9	TRBJ2-1	CASRGGNAPNEQFF
TRBV6-5	TRBJ2-3	CASSYSLAVSTDTQYF
TRBV5-4	TRBJ1-2	CATWALLGQGTNYGYTF
TRBV19	TRBJ1-1	CASSITGLNTEAFF
TRBV12-5	TRBJ2-3	CASGPVYTDTQYF
TRBV12-5	TRBJ2-7	CASGWTSGGSINSYEQYF
TRBV30	TRBJ1-1	CARRTGGGAEAFF
TRBV7-6	TRBJ2-2	CASSLGGFTGELFF
TRBV6-1	TRBJ1-2	CASSEVTGHYGYTF
TRBV2	TRBJ2-7	CASRTGEGPYEQYF
TRBV7-9	TRBJ1-4	CASSQGLNEKLFF
TRBV19	TRBJ2-2	CASSIYRSGELFF
TRBV5-6	TRBJ2-7	CASSPSAGVNEQYF